The source of this T cell receptor beta chain is a study of vaccination effects on CD4 cells after COVID-19. Before sequencing, viral peptide pools were used by the ViraFEST assay to expand antigen-specific CD4+ T cells. The culture ran for approximately 10 days, and then CD4+ T cells were isolated. Everyone in the study got two shots of either the BNT162b2 or mRNA-1273 vaccine. The authors replaced half the medium with IL-2 medium on days 3 and 7. This clone is medium-sized (0.01 to 0.1%) within its sample. Its antigen is undetermined. Only in-frame clones appear in the TCRdb table, and some are missing; sequencing was by immunoSEQ multiplex PCR. This table holds approximately 30,000 clones, roughly 70% found once. Trimming took 0 bases from V and 5 from J, leaving 12 bases between them. CDR1 and CDR2 from the germline V gene are MGHRA and YSYEKL. The CDR3 consists of 15 residues.

The receptor comes from a human donor who received a COVID-19 vaccine. Sequencing used CD4+ T cells from PBMCs cultured with HCoV-NL63 spike peptides, obtained after COVID-19 vaccination. The V and J genes are TRBV4-1 and TRBJ2-3; D possibly uses TRBD1 or TRBD2 (5 bases each). This chain's CDR3 is CASSQDYGAGDTQYF. CDR3 nucleotides: TGCGCCAGCAGCCAAGATTACGGGGCGGGAGATACGCAGTATTTT.